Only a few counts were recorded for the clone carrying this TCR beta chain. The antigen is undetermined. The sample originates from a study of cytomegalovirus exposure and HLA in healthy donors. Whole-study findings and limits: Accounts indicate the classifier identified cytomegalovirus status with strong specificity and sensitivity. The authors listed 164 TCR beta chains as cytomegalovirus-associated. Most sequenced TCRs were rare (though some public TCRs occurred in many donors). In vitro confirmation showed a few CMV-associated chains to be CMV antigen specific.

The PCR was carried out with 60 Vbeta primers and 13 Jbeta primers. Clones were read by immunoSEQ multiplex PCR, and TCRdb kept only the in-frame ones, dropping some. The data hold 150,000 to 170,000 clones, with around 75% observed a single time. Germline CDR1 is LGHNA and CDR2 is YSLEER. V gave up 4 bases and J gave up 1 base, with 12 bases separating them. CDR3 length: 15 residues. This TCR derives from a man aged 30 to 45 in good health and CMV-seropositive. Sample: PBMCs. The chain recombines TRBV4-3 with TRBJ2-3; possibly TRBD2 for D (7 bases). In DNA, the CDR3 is TGCGCCAGCAGCCCTGGAGGGGGGGGCACAGATACGCAGTATTTT. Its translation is CASSPGGGGTDTQYF.